The 18 T cell receptor beta chains in this list originate from one sample, sequenced in a study of blood T cell repertoires in COVID-19. This table comes from immunoSEQ multiplex PCR, and its TCRdb copy is limited to in-frame clones, with some not included. The sample includes tens of thousands of clones, more than 75% seen only once; the top ten take more than 0.85%. The sequenced sample was peripheral blood. The source is a human donor in a cohort sampled during active COVID-19.

The chain carries TRBV27 and TRBJ1-1; TRBD1 might be the D (5 bases). This CDR3 has 15 residues. CDR1 is MNHEY and CDR2 is SMNVEV in the germline V gene (reference sequence). Trimming pared 1 base from V and 0 bases from J, leaving 9 bases between. The CDR3 DNA sequence: TGTGCCAGCAGTTTATATTCAGGGATGAACACTGAAGCTTTCTTT. It specifies CASSLYSGMNTEAFF.

The chain couples TRBV6-6 to TRBJ2-7; unclear D gene. Germline-derived CDR1 and CDR2 are MNHNY and SVGAGI (reference sequence). Trimming stripped 5 bases from V and 7 bases from J, with 15 bases between. The CDR3 is 13 amino acids. CDR3 nucleotide sequence: TGTGCCAGCAGTGTCGATCCTGCGGCTGAGCAGTACTTC. Residues: CASSVDPAAEQYF.

This chain uses TRBV19 with TRBJ1-4; 7 bases fit TRBD1. This CDR3 is 16 amino acids long. CDR1 is LNHDA and CDR2 is SQIVND in the germline V gene (reference sequence). V shed 5 bases, J shed 0 bases, and the junction held 6 bases outside the gene matches. The CDR3 here is CASSLRQGATNEKLFF. The CDR3 coding sequence is TGTGCCAGTAGTCTCCGACAGGGAGCAACTAATGAAAAACTGTTTTTT.

The chain combines TRBV18 with TRBJ2-2; D gene uncertain. CDR1 is KGHSH and CDR2 is LQKENI in the germline V gene. Trimming pared 2 bases from V and 1 base from J, leaving 5 bases between. This CDR3 region has 14 residues. For the CDR3, the DNA is TGTGCCAGCTCACCAGTAGAGAACACCGGGGAGCTGTTTTTT. This sequence encodes CASSPVENTGELFF.

The chain employs TRBV21-1 and TRBJ2-7; the DNA was not used to check the table's D call, TRBD1. TRBV21-1 is listed as a pseudogene. The CDR3 has 13 residues. The CDR3 loop reads CARRVRGSYEQYF. The CDR3 nucleotides are TGTGCCAGAAGGGTAAGGGGGTCCTACGAGCAGTACTTC.

This chain connects TRBV2 to TRBJ2-4; maybe TRBD1 (5 bases). The CDR3 contains 13 residues. Germline assignment: CDR1 SNHLY and CDR2 FYNNEI. V was clipped by 6 bases and J by 3 bases, with 9 bases between them. The DNA for the CDR3 is TGTGCCAGCAGCAGGGAAGGCAAAAACATTCAGTACTTC. As protein: CASSREGKNIQYF.

Only one count was recorded for this clone. J is TRBJ2-1 and V is TRBV15, with D unresolved. V gave up 3 bases and J gave up 0 bases, with 9 bases separating them. The CDR3 is 15 amino acids. Looked up from germline, CDR1 is LNHNV and CDR2 is YYDKDF (reference sequence). In nucleotides, the CDR3 is TGTGCCACCAGCAGTTCGCTAGTCTCCTACAATGAGCAGTTCTTC. This translates into CATSSSLVSYNEQFF.

The chain recombines TRBV18 with TRBJ2-7; 7 positions agree with TRBD2. Trimming took 1 base from V and 5 from J; bases not matched to a gene: 11. The CDR3 length is 16 residues. The germline V gene has CDR1 KGHSH and CDR2 LQKENI. The CDR3 sequence is CASSPLEAGAFNEQYF. In DNA form, the CDR3 reads TGTGCCAGCTCACCACTCGAGGCGGGAGCCTTCAACGAGCAGTACTTC.

This clone has just a few counts. This chain joins TRBV19 and TRBJ1-2, with D tentatively TRBD1 (5 bases). There are 15 residues in the CDR3. Germline CDR1 LNHDA, CDR2 SQIVND (reference sequence). V was shortened by 0 bases and J by 0 bases, with 8 bases between the two germline ends. In DNA form, the CDR3 reads TGTGCCAGTAGTATAGAGACAGTAGCTAACTATGGCTACACCTTC. This encodes CASSIETVANYGYTF.

This chain joins TRBV11-2 and TRBJ2-7, with D maybe TRBD2 (5 bases). This CDR3 contains 17 residues. Germline CDR1 SGHAT, CDR2 FQNNGV. Trimming shortened V by 0 bases and J by 0 bases, and 15 bases separated the two germline ends. This CDR3 reads CASSLELVPSISYEQYF. CDR3 DNA: TGTGCCAGCAGCTTAGAACTAGTCCCCTCTATCTCCTACGAGCAGTACTTC. Complete variable domain (other parts from reference TRBV11-2 and TRBJ2-7): EAGVAQSPRYKIIEKRQSVAFWCNPISGHATLYWYQQILGQGPKLLIQFQNNGVVDDSQLPKDRFSAERLKGVDSTLKIQPAKLEDSAVYLCASSLELVPSISYEQYFGPGTRLTVT.

J is TRBJ1-2 and V is TRBV5-1; TRBD1 might be the D (5 bases). The CDR3 sequence is 13 residues long. V was cut by 4 bases and J by 8 bases, with 15 bases left in between. Germline values: CDR1 SGHRS, CDR2 YFSETQ. The CDR3 nucleotides read TGCGCCAGCAGCGCTGAAGACAGAAGCGGCTACACCTTC. Translating gives CASSAEDRSGYTF.

The chain carries TRBV7-9 and TRBJ2-1; a weak D match, TRBD1 (5 bases). The CDR3 loop spans 13 amino acids. Germline V gene data show CDR1 as SEHNR and CDR2 as FQNEAQ (reference sequence). V was trimmed by 8 bases and J by 2 bases, leaving 10 bases between them. CDR3 region: CASEQDTYNEQFF. As DNA, the CDR3 is TGTGCCAGCGAACAGGATACCTACAATGAGCAGTTCTTC.

V is TRBV24-1 and J is TRBJ2-1, with 10 bases aligning to TRBD2. This CDR3 is 16 amino acids long. V shed 2 bases and J 2 bases; nucleotides not matched to a gene: 2. Germline CDR1 is KGHDR and CDR2 is SFDVKD. The CDR3 sequence: CATSDSLAGAYNEQFF. CDR3 nucleotide sequence: TGTGCCACCAGTGATTCCCTAGCGGGGGCCTACAATGAGCAGTTCTTC.

For this clone: A read error may account for a junction end that differs from germline. V is TRBV5-4 and J is TRBJ2-7; 11 positions match TRBD1. The CDR3 contains 13 residues. Looked up from germline, CDR1 is SGHNT and CDR2 is YYREEE (reference sequence). CDR3 amino acids: CASSSPGQGAGNF. In DNA form, the CDR3 reads TGTGCCAGCAGCTCGCCAGGACAGGGGGCTGGGAACTTC.

The chain has TRBV5-4 and TRBJ2-2; TRBD2 is a possible D gene (6 bases). The length of the CDR3 is 14 residues. The germline CDR1 and CDR2 sequences are SGHNT and YYREEE (reference sequence). The V and J ends lost 3 bases and 4 bases respectively, with 10 bases between them. The CDR3 spells CASSSLTSTGELFF. The DNA of the CDR3 is TGTGCCAGCAGCTCGTTGACTAGCACCGGGGAGCTGTTTTTT.

The rearrangement joins TRBV27 to TRBJ2-7, with D possibly matching TRBD2 (5 bases). The CDR3 is 15 residues long. Trimming stripped 5 bases from V and 5 bases from J, with 19 bases between. CDR1 is MNHEY, CDR2 SMNVEV, per germline (reference sequence). This CDR3 reads CASSSQLGGAHEQYF. The CDR3 region has the DNA TGTGCCAGCAGTAGCCAACTAGGCGGCGCCCACGAGCAGTACTTC.

The chain uses TRBV11-3 and TRBJ2-7; unclear D gene. Between the trimmed V and J ends, which lost 6 bases and 1 base, there was a span of 10 bases. The CDR3 consists of 13 residues. Germline lookup yields CDR1 SGHNT and CDR2 YENEEA. The CDR3: CASSIGSSYEQYF. CDR3 in DNA: TGTGCCAGCAGTATTGGCAGTTCCTACGAGCAGTACTTC.

V is TRBV30 and J is TRBJ2-3, with 8 positions matching TRBD1. V trimming: 5 bases; J trimming: 3 bases; junction bases outside the gene matches: 7. The germline gives CDR1 GTSNPN, CDR2 SVGIG (reference sequence). CDR3 size: 14 residues. CDR3 residues: CAWSDRVRTDTQYF. The CDR3 DNA reads as TGTGCCTGGTCGGACAGGGTGCGGACAGATACGCAGTATTTT.